The 23 T cell receptor beta chains reported below all come from one sample, sequenced in a study of blood T cell repertoires in COVID-19. Sequenced by immunoSEQ multiplex PCR; TCRdb stores in-frame clones only, minus some. The sample includes 150,000 or so clones, more than 75% of them seen just once. Input material: peripheral blood. Receptors originate from a man at least 80 years old with acute or convalescent COVID-19.

The rearrangement links TRBV28 to TRBJ1-1, with D possibly being TRBD1 (6 bases). In germline, CDR1 is MDHEN, CDR2 SYDVKM. The CDR3 is 15 amino acids. V lost 6 bases to trimming and J lost 0 bases, with 14 bases between them. The CDR3 nucleotides read TGTGCCAGCAGACCCAGACAGGTACTGAACACTGAAGCTTTCTTT. Its translation is CASRPRQVLNTEAFF.

The chain uses TRBV28 and TRBJ1-4, with a weak D call TRBD1 (5 bases). The CDR3 sequence is 14 residues long. V was clipped by 2 bases and J by 7 bases, with 11 bases between them. Germline V gives CDR1 MDHEN, CDR2 SYDVKM. In DNA, the CDR3 is TGTGCCAGCAGTTTACGCAGGGCGAGTGAAAAACTGTTTTTT. Translated: CASSLRRASEKLFF.

The rearrangement joins TRBV5-4 to TRBJ1-3, with D hard to call. This CDR3 is 14 amino acids long. Per the germline V gene, CDR1 is SGHNT and CDR2 is YYREEE (reference sequence). Trimming stripped 2 bases from V and 3 bases from J, with 9 bases between. CDR3 in amino acids: CASSLRGVGNTIYF. In nucleotides, the CDR3 is TGTGCCAGCAGCTTACGGGGAGTTGGAAACACCATATATTTT.

V and J are TRBV11-2 and TRBJ2-5, with D perhaps TRBD2 (6 bases). This CDR3 has 15 residues. Germline CDR1 SGHAT, CDR2 FQNNGV. The germline V and J ends were trimmed by 0 bases and 5 bases, with 13 bases remaining between them. DNA of the CDR3: TGTGCCAGCAGCTTAGATTGGCGCGCGGGGGAGACCCAGTACTTC. It specifies CASSLDWRAGETQYF.

The chain has TRBV3-1 (or the pseudogene TRBV3-2) and TRBJ1-4; perhaps TRBD1 as D (5 bases). The CDR3 totals 15 residues. The ends were cut back, 1 base at V and 2 bases at J, with 8 bases in the middle. The germline V gene encodes CDR1 LGHDT and CDR2 YNNKEL (reference sequence). CDR3 loop: CASSQVRGTNEKLFF. The CDR3 DNA reads TGTGCCAGCAGCCAAGTACGGGGGACTAATGAAAAACTGTTTTTT.

This clone has more than one count but fewer than ten. The chain carries TRBV27 and TRBJ2-7; TRBD2 matches at 12 bases. The trim removed 6 bases at V and 4 bases at J, leaving 7 bases unmatched. The CDR3 totals 15 residues. Germline-derived CDR1 and CDR2 are MNHEY and SMNVEV (reference sequence). CDR3 region: CASRGLAGGMYEQYF. In DNA, the CDR3 is TGTGCCAGCAGGGGGCTAGCGGGAGGGATGTACGAGCAGTACTTC.

The chain couples TRBV10-3 to TRBJ2-3; a possible D gene is TRBD2 (5 bases). The CDR3 runs 14 residues. The ends were cut back, 5 bases at V and 0 bases at J, with 9 bases in the middle. Germline V gives CDR1 ENHRY, CDR2 SYGVKD. The CDR3 loop reads CAISSGTSTDTQYF. The CDR3 nucleotides read TGTGCCATCAGTTCGGGAACTAGCACAGATACGCAGTATTTT.

The rearrangement uses TRBV4-1 and TRBJ2-7, with D possibly TRBD2 on 6 matching bases. CDR1 MGHRA and CDR2 YSYEKL come from the germline V gene. Trimming took off 1 base at V and 4 bases at J, with 20 bases between the two ends. The CDR3 runs 17 residues. In DNA form, the CDR3 reads TGCGCCAGCAGCCAAGTCGGGGTCTGGGGGGAGAGGTACGAGCAGTACTTC. It codes for CASSQVGVWGERYEQYF.

This chain connects TRBV19 to TRBJ2-1, with 12 bases aligning to TRBD2. V lost 2 bases to trimming and J lost 6 bases; unmatched junction nucleotides: 2. CDR1 is LNHDA and CDR2 is SQIVND in the germline V gene (reference sequence). This CDR3 spans 15 amino acids. The CDR3 spells CASSITGLAGNEQFF. The CDR3 coding sequence is TGTGCCAGTAGTATAACGGGACTAGCGGGCAATGAGCAGTTCTTC.

The chain combines TRBV19 with TRBJ1-6, with a possible D match to TRBD1 (6 bases). Trimming shortened V by 3 bases and J by 4 bases, and 13 bases separated the two germline ends. CDR1 and CDR2 (germline): LNHDA, SQIVND (reference sequence). The CDR3 extends over 16 amino acids. As DNA, the CDR3 is TGTGCCAGTAGTATGCTGGGGCAGGGGTATAATTCACCCCTCCACTTT. Its translation: CASSMLGQGYNSPLHF. The full variable domain, rest sourced from reference TRBV19 and TRBJ1-6, is DGGITQSPKYLFRKEGQNVTLSCEQNLNHDAMYWYRQDPGQGLRLIYYSQIVNDFQKGDIAEGYSVSREKKESFPLTVTSAQKNPTAFYLCASSMLGQGYNSPLHFGNGTRLTVT.

The chain recombines TRBV28 with TRBJ1-6; 8 bases fit TRBD1. The germline CDR1 and CDR2 sequences are MDHEN and SYDVKM. This CDR3 is built from 15 residues. The V gene end was trimmed by 7 bases and the J gene end by 6 bases; junction bases not matched to a gene: 8. Here the CDR3 DNA reads TGTGCCAGCATCAGGCAGGGGGCGTTTAATTCACCCCTCCACTTT. This translates into CASIRQGAFNSPLHF.

The chain employs TRBV6-6 and TRBJ2-3; TRBD2 aligns across 8 bases. The CDR3 contains 15 residues. From germline, CDR1 is MNHNY and CDR2 SVGAGI (reference sequence). J was trimmed by 8 bases and V by 4 bases; bases with no gene match: 11. Here the CDR3 reads CASSSGSGASITQYF. The DNA for the CDR3 is TGTGCCAGCAGTTCCGGTAGCGGGGCCTCGATTACGCAGTATTTT.

V and J are TRBV10-3 and TRBJ2-3; D call uncertain. Germline assignment: CDR1 ENHRY and CDR2 SYGVKD. V was clipped by 0 bases and J by 6 bases, with 10 bases between them. CDR3 length: 14 amino acids. The CDR3 loop is CAISESLEVDTQYF. DNA for the CDR3: TGTGCCATCAGTGAGTCCCTAGAAGTTGATACGCAGTATTTT.

This chain connects TRBV19 to TRBJ1-5; 7 bases agree with TRBD1. This CDR3 is built from 14 residues. The trim removed 6 bases at V and 1 base at J, leaving 3 bases unmatched. CDR1 is LNHDA, CDR2 SQIVND, per germline (reference sequence). The CDR3 coding sequence is TGTGCCAGTAGGTCGACAGGGAGCAATCAGCCCCAGCATTTT. Translating gives CASRSTGSNQPQHF. Drawing the rest from reference TRBV19 and TRBJ1-5, the complete variable domain is DGGITQSPKYLFRKEGQNVTLSCEQNLNHDAMYWYRQDPGQGLRLIYYSQIVNDFQKGDIAEGYSVSREKKESFPLTVTSAQKNPTAFYLCASRSTGSNQPQHFGDGTRLSIL.

The V gene is TRBV5-1, the J gene TRBJ2-7, with D perhaps matching TRBD2 (6 bases). The V and J ends lost 0 bases and 2 bases respectively, with 9 bases between them. CDR1 is SGHRS and CDR2 is YFSETQ in the germline V gene. The CDR3 totals 14 residues. CDR3 amino acids: CASSLAGVAYEQYF. In DNA form, the CDR3 reads TGCGCCAGCAGCTTGGCGGGGGTGGCCTACGAGCAGTACTTC.

The gene calls are TRBV7-8 and TRBJ1-1; D is undetermined. The V end was cut by 2 bases, the J end by 0 bases, with 10 bases between. CDR3 size: 15 residues. Per the germline V gene, CDR1 is SGHVS and CDR2 is FQNEAQ. CDR3 sequence reads: CASSLSGSLNTEAFF. CDR3 in DNA: TGTGCCAGCAGCTTATCAGGAAGTTTGAACACTGAAGCTTTCTTT.

The V and J genes are TRBV19 and TRBJ1-2, with a tentative D call TRBD1 (5 bases). Germline V gene lookup returns CDR1 LNHDA and CDR2 SQIVND (reference sequence). Trimming cost V 7 bases and J 4 bases, with 22 bases left between them. This CDR3 spans 16 amino acids. The CDR3 DNA follows: TGTGCCAGTAATCAGAGACCGGCAGCGGGGGGCTATGGCTACACCTTC. Residues: CASNQRPAAGGYGYTF.

In nucleotides, the CDR3 is TGTGCCAGCAGCTTAGTCAGGGTTGGTGCTGAAGCTTTCTTT. This encodes CASSLVRVGAEAFF. The gene calls are TRBV11-1 and TRBJ1-1; maybe TRBD1 (5 bases). The CDR3 length is 14 residues. The V and J ends lost 1 base and 6 bases respectively, with 12 bases between them. Germline CDR1 is SGHAT and CDR2 is FQDESV (reference sequence).

The CDR3 here is CAWTRRGGAYEQYF. The CDR3 nucleotides read TGTGCCTGGACGAGGAGGGGTGGGGCCTACGAGCAGTACTTC. The V gene is TRBV30, the J gene TRBJ2-7; tentative D call: TRBD2 (6 bases). V dropped 4 bases and J dropped 2 bases, with 15 bases sitting between them. The CDR3 loop spans 14 amino acids. The germline gives CDR1 GTSNPN, CDR2 SVGIG (reference sequence). The complete variable domain, with remaining parts taken from reference TRBV30 and TRBJ2-7, reads SQTIHQWPATLVQPVGSPLSLECTVEGTSNPNLYWYRQAAGRGLQLLFYSVGIGQISSEVPQNLSASRPQDRQFILSSKKLLLSDSGFYLCAWTRRGGAYEQYFGPGTRLTVT.

This clone was picked up one time. The V and J genes are TRBV5-1 and TRBJ1-6, with TRBD1 as a possible D gene (5 bases). CDR1 is SGHRS and CDR2 is YFSETQ in the germline V gene. Between the trimmed V and J ends, which lost 4 bases and 6 bases, there was a span of 20 bases. The CDR3 has 17 amino acids. CDR3 in DNA: TGCGCCAGCAGCCTTACCTTGGACACAACATCTAATTCACCCCTCCACTTT. Its translation: CASSLTLDTTSNSPLHF.

The chain joins TRBV7-9 to TRBJ2-2, with TRBD2 identical over 11 bases. The J segment lost 5 bases and the V segment lost 6 bases, leaving 14 bases of the junction unmatched. Germline values: CDR1 SEHNR, CDR2 FQNEAQ (reference sequence). The CDR3 sequence is 18 residues long. CDR3 amino acids: CASRRPELAGGGTGELFF. Written as DNA, the CDR3 is TGTGCCAGCAGACGACCCGAGCTAGCGGGGGGCGGGACCGGGGAGCTGTTTTTT.

This rearrangement joins TRBV24-1 to TRBJ2-7, with a tentative D call TRBD1 (5 bases). The germline CDR1 and CDR2 sequences are KGHDR and SFDVKD. Trimming took 7 bases from V and 4 from J, leaving 7 bases between them. The CDR3 loop spans 11 amino acids. CDR3 in DNA: TGTGCCACCAGGGACACTTACGAGCAGTACTTC. Protein sequence: CATRDTYEQYF.

This sequence joins TRBV11-2 and TRBJ2-2, with D uncertain. Germline V gene lookup returns CDR1 SGHAT and CDR2 FQNNGV. V shed 3 bases and J shed 0 bases, with 5 bases lying between them. This CDR3 is built from 14 residues. The CDR3 protein is CASSFLSNTGELFF. In DNA, the CDR3 is TGTGCCAGCAGCTTCCTTTCGAACACCGGGGAGCTGTTTTTT.